The clone carrying this T cell receptor beta chain has only one observation. This specimen comes from a study of blood T cell repertoires in COVID-19. Overall study: Acute and convalescent COVID-19 specimens originated in the United States, Italy and Spain. Sources were T cells, B-cell-depleted T cells, or PBMCs; the material itself was cDNA or gDNA.

The germline V gene encodes CDR1 SEHNR and CDR2 FQNEAQ (reference sequence). This CDR3 comprises 15 residues. V lost 4 bases and J 0 bases, leaving 13 bases between the germline ends. Original methodology: Counts of nucleated cells, estimated from reference gene primer amplification, were obtained. Sequencing was performed with immunoSEQ multiplex PCR; in TCRdb, only in-frame clones are kept and a portion is missing. V, J and clone size derive from that table, while D and trimming were established from the DNA sequence. Seen here are 250,000 or so clones, 86% observed once, and the top ten hold about 8.6%.

The chain recombines TRBV7-9 with TRBJ2-7; D gene ambiguous. The sequence came from a man in his forties with active or convalescent COVID-19. Sequencing was performed on peripheral blood. The CDR3 nucleotides are TGTGCCAGCAGCTACTTGGCAGGCGACTCCTACGAGCAGTACTTC. Protein: CASSYLAGDSYEQYF.